This is a list of T cell receptor beta chains from one sample in a study of shared clonotypes between healthy human individuals. The assay was immunoSEQ multiplex PCR, and TCRdb's table has in-frame clones only and misses some. The data show about 2.4 million clones, approximately 94% seen once. Material: naive CD4+ T cells sorted from blood. Receptors originate from a man younger than 30 in good health. CDR3s include the opening cysteine and the closing phenylalanine or tryptophan.

j_gene | v_gene | CDR3aa
TRBJ1-1 | TRBV30 | CAWRRNTEAFF
TRBJ1-6 | TRBV6-1 | CASTQGFSPLHF
TRBJ1-2 | TRBV5-1 | CASSLGTGANYGYTF
TRBJ1-1 | TRBV30 | CAWSGGSGRGQNTEAFF
TRBJ2-3 | TRBV5-1 | CASRRGGTDTQYF
TRBJ2-1 | TRBV30 | CAWSATLTSSSYNEQFF
TRBJ2-2 | TRBV27 | CASSLLVAGELFF
TRBJ2-1 | TRBV7-9 | CASSLAFASGRWDEQFF
TRBJ2-7 | TRBV7-9 | CASSSSRGGGYEQYF
TRBJ1-6 | TRBV6-1 | CASSDQGLVSPLHF
TRBJ2-6 | TRBV30 | CASGPLSGANVLTF
TRBJ1-5 | TRBV28 | CASSLSFWDRDVQPQHF
TRBJ2-1 | TRBV2 | CASRGGQGADNEQFF